This TCR beta chain was observed in a study of tumor-infiltrating lymphocytes in primary liver carcinoma. At the level of the study: Cases comprised patients with primary liver carcinoma who received surgical resection. The patient group consisted of men and women aged 30 to 69 years.

Synthesis of TCR beta cDNA was carried out from about 540 ng total RNA with a constant-region primer. Generation of the TCR beta libraries relied on three nested multiplex PCR rounds using slightly modified ARM-PCR. Primers for the first two PCR rounds were TRBV1-TRBV30 forward primers and a C-beta reverse primer (approximately 10 cycles per round). MiXCR was run by TCRdb on the multiplex PCR reads, yielding one entry per CDR3 protein. The repertoire holds around 330,000 distinct CDR3 sequences, with approximately 54% as singletons. The trim removed 4 bases at V and 11 bases at J, leaving 12 bases unmatched. In germline, CDR1 is SQVTM, CDR2 ANQGSEA. This CDR3 contains 13 residues. Blood RNA came from unsorted whole blood; germline DNA was also extracted. Many counts were recorded for this clonotype.

The sample was peripheral blood. This TCR was sampled from a woman aged 25 to 39 with primary liver carcinoma and hepatitis B virus infection. The chain carries TRBV29-1 and TRBJ1-1, with TRBD1 matching 8 bases. The CDR3 region has the DNA TGCAGCGTTGGGGGACAGGCGGCTTCGGGTGCTTTCTTT. As protein: CSVGGQAASGAFF.